This TCR beta chain was sequenced in a study of shared clonotypes between healthy human individuals. V was trimmed by 0 bases and J by 4 bases, leaving 11 bases between them. Germline CDR1 is SGHAT and CDR2 is FQNNGV. The CDR3 loop spans 15 amino acids. Sequencing was performed with immunoSEQ multiplex PCR; in TCRdb, only in-frame clones are kept and a portion is missing. The sample shows millions of clones, about 92% of them seen only once. Every donor, a Caucasian adult, lived in Nashville, Tennessee. The chain links TRBV11-2 to TRBJ2-3, with D possibly matching TRBD1 (6 bases). This sequence originates from a young man in good health. Some clones in this sample may be carry-over from other donors' samples. The sequenced material came from naive CD4+ T cells from PBMCs. Subset given: CD45RA+ positively selected. The CDR3 coding sequence is TGTGCCAGCAGCTTAGAGGGGGCGCTCCCAGATACGCAGTATTTT. Translating it yields CASSLEGALPDTQYF.